This TCR beta chain was identified in a study of T cells in localized non-small cell lung cancer. The protocol was immunoSEQ multiplex PCR, while the TCRdb copy is restricted to in-frame clones and leaves out a portion. The sample has some 22,000 clones; around 89% are singletons. In the case of this clone: Antigen unknown.

The germline gives CDR1 MDHEN, CDR2 SYDVKM. The CDR3 has 16 amino acids. Deletions cut 7 bases from V and 9 bases from J, with 22 bases between. Overall study findings and caveats: Turning up in adjacent lung were a median around 50 of the top 100 tumor clones.

The TCR originated in a man aged 35 to 70 with stage II lung adenocarcinoma. The sequencing used PBMCs, collected before any cancer treatment. The chain couples TRBV28 to TRBJ1-6, with D tentatively TRBD1 (5 bases). CDR3: CASKLWGPGARSPLHF. The CDR3 bases are TGTGCCAGCAAATTGTGGGGTCCTGGGGCTCGTTCACCCCTCCACTTT.